This T cell receptor (beta chain) stems from a study of CD8 T cells in ankylosing spondylitis (dated by TCRdb to between 2016 and 2019). For context, the study as a whole: T cell receptor beta repertoires were profiled in healthy donors and ankylosing spondylitis patients so that disease-linked TCR variants could be found. In total, the full study cohort was made up of roughly 110 healthy donors and 25 ankylosing spondylitis patients. Samples of peripheral blood were taken, and for ankylosing spondylitis patients, synovial fluid was collected as well. Paper-wide results and their limitations: In peripheral blood, the disease-linked clones were found at relatively low frequencies and had a CD8+ phenotype. Some TCR beta motif variants had previously been reported in synovial fluid and blood of reactive arthritis patients, which suggested common disease-initiation mechanisms. A TCR beta motif made up of about eight highly homologous amino acid variants appeared to be characteristic of blood from ankylosing spondylitis patients. According to the report, matched synovial fluid samples from ankylosing spondylitis patients were significantly enriched for the disease-linked clones.

This clonotype appeared a few times. Its antigen is still unknown. Base-call qualities are not available, and no considerably larger clone is one nucleotide away. The data were produced on an Illumina HiSeq 2500. TCR beta libraries were prepared by quantitative 5'-RACE with molecular barcodes. In the original analysis: To identify disease-linked TCR variants, a new computational method was used, one built on a probabilistic model of VDJ rearrangement. TCRdb redid the processing of the public reads, applying fastp at Q25 and MiXCR, and retained in-frame beta chains. Each entry is one CDR3 protein sequence, shown with its most common DNA and genes. These V and J calls rely on TCRdb rather than the paper's analysis. The sample table contains 250,000 to 350,000 distinct CDR3 sequences; only one count was recorded for 8% of them. 13% to 15% of the sample belongs to the ten largest clones. Between the V and J ends, shortened by 3 bases and 4 bases respectively, the junction contains 11 bases. The CDR3, from cysteine to phenylalanine, totals 14 residues. Here the CDR3 DNA is all that survives: 42 bases in frame from base 1. The germline V gene encodes CDR1 SGDLS and CDR2 YYNGEE.

The sequence came from a male donor with ankylosing spondylitis. Recombination joined TRBV9 with TRBJ2-1; the D gene cannot be resolved reliably. The sequencing sample was made of blood, either unsorted or a sorted T cell fraction (not recorded which). The sequence in DNA is TGTGCCAGCAGCGCGATTGACCGATACAATGAGCAGTTCTTC. This is translated as CASSAIDRYNEQFF.